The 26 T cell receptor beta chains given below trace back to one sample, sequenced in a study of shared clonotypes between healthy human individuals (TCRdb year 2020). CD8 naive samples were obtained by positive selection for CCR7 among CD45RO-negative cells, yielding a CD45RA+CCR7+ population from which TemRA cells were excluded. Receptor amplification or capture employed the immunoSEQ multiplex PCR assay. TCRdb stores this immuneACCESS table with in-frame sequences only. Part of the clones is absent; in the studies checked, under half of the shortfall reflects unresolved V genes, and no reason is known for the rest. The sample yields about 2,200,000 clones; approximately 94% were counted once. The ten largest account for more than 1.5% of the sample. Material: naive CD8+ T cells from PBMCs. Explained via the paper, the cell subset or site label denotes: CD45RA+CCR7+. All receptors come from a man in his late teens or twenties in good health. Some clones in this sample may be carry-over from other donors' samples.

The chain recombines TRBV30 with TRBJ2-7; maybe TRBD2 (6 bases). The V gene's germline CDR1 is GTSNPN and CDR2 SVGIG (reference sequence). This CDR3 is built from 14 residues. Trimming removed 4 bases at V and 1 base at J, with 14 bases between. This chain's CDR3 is CAWTSRDLSYEQYF. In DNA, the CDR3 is TGTGCCTGGACCTCGAGGGACTTATCCTACGAGCAGTACTTC.

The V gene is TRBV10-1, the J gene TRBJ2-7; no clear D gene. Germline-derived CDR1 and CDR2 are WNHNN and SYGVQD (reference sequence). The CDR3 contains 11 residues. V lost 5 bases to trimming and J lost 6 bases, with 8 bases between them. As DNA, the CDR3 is TGCGCCAGCAGTTACGGCGGCGAGCAGTACTTC. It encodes CASSYGGEQYF.

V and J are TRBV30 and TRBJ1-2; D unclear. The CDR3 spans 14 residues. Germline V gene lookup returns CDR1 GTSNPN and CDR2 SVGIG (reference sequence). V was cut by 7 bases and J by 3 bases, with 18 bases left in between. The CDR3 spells CASPRTEIHYGYTF. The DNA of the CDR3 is TGTGCCTCACCCCGGACGGAAATTCACTATGGCTACACCTTC.

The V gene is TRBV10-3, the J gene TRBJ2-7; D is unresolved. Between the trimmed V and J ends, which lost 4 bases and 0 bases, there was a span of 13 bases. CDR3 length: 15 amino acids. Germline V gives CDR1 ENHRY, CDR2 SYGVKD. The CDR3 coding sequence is TGTGCCATCAGTGCGAAGGGCACCACCTCCTACGAGCAGTACTTC. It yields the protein CAISAKGTTSYEQYF.

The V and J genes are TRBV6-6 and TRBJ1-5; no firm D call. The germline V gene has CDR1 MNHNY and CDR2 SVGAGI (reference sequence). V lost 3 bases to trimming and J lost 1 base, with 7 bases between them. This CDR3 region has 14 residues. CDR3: CASSYLESNQPQHF. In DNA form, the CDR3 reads TGTGCCAGCAGTTATTTGGAAAGCAATCAGCCCCAGCATTTT.

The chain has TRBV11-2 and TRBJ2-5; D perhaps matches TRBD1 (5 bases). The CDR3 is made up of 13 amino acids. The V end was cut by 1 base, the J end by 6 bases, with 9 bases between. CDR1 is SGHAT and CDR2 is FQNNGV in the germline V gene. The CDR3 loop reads CASSLAQGKTQYF. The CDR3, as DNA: TGTGCCAGCAGCTTAGCGCAGGGAAAGACCCAGTACTTC.

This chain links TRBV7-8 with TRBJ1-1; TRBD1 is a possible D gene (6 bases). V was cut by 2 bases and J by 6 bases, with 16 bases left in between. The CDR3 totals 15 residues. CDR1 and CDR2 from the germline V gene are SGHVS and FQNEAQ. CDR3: CASSLIPGARAEAFF. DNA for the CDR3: TGTGCCAGCAGCTTAATCCCGGGGGCGCGGGCTGAAGCTTTCTTT.

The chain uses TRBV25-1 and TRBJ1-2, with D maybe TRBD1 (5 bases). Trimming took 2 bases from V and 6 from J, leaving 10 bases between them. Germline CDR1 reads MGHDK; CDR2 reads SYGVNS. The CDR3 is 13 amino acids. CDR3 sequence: CASSEGAGHGYTF. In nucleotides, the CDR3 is TGTGCCAGCAGTGAAGGTGCGGGACATGGCTACACCTTC.

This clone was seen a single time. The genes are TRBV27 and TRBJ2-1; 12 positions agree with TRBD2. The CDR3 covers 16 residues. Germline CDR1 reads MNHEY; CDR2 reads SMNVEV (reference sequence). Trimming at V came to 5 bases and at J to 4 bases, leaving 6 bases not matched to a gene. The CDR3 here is CASSPSTSGRYNEQFF. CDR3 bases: TGTGCCAGCAGTCCCTCGACTAGCGGGAGATACAATGAGCAGTTCTTC.

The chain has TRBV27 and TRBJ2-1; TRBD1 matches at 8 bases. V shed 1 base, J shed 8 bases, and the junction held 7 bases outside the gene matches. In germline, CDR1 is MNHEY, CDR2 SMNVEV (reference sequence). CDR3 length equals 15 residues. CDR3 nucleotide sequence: TGTGCCAGCAGTTTATATCAGGGGGCTTCGGATGAGCAGTTCTTC. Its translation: CASSLYQGASDEQFF.

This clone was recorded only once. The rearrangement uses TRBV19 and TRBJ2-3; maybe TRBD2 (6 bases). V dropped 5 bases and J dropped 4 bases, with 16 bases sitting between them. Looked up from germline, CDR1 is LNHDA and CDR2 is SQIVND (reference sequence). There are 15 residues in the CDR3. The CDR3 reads CASSYPGGPADTQYF. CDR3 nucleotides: TGTGCCAGTAGTTACCCTGGAGGGCCAGCAGATACGCAGTATTTT. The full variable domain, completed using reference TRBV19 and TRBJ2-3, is DGGITQSPKYLFRKEGQNVTLSCEQNLNHDAMYWYRQDPGQGLRLIYYSQIVNDFQKGDIAEGYSVSREKKESFPLTVTSAQKNPTAFYLCASSYPGGPADTQYFGPGTRLTVL.

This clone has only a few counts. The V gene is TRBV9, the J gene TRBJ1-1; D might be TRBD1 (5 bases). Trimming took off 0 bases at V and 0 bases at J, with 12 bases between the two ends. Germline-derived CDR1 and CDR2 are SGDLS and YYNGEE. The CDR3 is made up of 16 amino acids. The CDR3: CASSVGRGALNTEAFF. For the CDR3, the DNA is TGTGCCAGCAGCGTAGGACGAGGGGCCCTGAACACTGAAGCTTTCTTT.

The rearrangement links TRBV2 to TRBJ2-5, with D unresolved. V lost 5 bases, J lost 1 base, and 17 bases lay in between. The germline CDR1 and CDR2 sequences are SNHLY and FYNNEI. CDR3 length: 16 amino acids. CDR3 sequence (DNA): TGTGCCAGCAGTTCCTTCGACCGAGTAGTCCAAGAGACCCAGTACTTC. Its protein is CASSSFDRVVQETQYF.

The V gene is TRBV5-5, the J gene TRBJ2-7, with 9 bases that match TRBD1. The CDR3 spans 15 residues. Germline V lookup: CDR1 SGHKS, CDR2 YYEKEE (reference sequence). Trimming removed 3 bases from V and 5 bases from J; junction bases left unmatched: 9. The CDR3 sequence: CASSWDRANADEQYF. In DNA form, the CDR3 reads TGTGCCAGCAGCTGGGACAGGGCTAATGCAGACGAGCAGTACTTC.

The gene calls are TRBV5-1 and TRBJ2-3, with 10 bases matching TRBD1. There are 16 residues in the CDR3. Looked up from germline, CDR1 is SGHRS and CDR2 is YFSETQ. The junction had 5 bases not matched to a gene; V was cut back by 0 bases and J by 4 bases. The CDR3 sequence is CASSLADRGLSDTQYF. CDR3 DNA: TGCGCCAGCAGCTTGGCCGACAGGGGGCTGTCAGATACGCAGTATTTT.

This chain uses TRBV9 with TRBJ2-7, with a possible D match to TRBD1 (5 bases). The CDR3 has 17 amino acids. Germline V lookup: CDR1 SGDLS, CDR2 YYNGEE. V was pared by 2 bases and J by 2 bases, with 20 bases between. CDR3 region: CASSVQALPGQAYEQYF. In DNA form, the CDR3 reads TGTGCCAGCAGCGTCCAAGCCCTACCAGGGCAGGCCTACGAGCAGTACTTC.

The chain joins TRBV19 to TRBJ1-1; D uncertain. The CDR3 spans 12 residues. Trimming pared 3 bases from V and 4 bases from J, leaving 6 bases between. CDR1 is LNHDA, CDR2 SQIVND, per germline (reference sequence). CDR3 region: CASSISFTEAFF. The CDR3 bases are TGTGCCAGTAGTATCTCGTTCACTGAAGCTTTCTTT.

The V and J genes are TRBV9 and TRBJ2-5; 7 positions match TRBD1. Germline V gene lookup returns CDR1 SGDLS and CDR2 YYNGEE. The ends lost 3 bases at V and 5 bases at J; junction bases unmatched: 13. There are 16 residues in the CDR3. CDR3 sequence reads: CASSGTGYASQETQYF. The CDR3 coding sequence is TGTGCCAGCAGCGGGACAGGTTATGCCAGTCAGGAGACCCAGTACTTC.

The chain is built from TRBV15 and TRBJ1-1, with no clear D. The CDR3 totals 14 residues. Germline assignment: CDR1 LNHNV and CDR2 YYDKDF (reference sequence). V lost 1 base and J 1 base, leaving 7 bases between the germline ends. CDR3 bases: TGTGCCACCAGCAGAGCAAGACAGAACACTGAAGCTTTCTTT. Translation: CATSRARQNTEAFF.

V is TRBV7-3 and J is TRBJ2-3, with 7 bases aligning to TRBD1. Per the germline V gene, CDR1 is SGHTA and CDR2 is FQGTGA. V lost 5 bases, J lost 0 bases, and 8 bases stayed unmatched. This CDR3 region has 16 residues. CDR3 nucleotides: TGTGCCAGCAGCCCTGCAGGGGGTCCTAGCACAGATACGCAGTATTTT. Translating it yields CASSPAGGPSTDTQYF.

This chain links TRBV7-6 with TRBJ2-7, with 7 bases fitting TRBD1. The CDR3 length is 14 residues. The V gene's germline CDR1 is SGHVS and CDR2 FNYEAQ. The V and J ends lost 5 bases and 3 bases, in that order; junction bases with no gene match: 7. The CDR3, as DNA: TGTGCCAGCAGCGACGCCGCAGGGGGCTACGAGCAGTACTTC. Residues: CASSDAAGGYEQYF.

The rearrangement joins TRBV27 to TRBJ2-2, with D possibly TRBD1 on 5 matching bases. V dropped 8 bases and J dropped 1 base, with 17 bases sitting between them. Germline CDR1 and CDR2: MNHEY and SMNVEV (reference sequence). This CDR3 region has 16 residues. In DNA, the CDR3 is TGTGCCAGCTCCCAGGGCCCCTTTGGGAACACCGGGGAGCTGTTTTTT. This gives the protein CASSQGPFGNTGELFF.

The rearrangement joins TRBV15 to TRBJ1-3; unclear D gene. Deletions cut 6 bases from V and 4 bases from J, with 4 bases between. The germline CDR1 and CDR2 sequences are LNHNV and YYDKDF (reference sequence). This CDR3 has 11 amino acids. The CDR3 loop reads CATRGGNTIYF. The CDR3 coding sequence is TGTGCCACCAGGGGCGGAAACACCATATATTTT.

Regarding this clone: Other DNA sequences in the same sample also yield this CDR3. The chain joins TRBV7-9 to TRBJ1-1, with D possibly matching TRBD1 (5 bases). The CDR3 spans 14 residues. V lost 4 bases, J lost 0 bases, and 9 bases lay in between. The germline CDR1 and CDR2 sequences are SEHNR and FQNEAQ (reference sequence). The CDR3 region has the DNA TGTGCCAGCAGCTCGGGACCGATGAACACTGAAGCTTTCTTT. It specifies CASSSGPMNTEAFF.

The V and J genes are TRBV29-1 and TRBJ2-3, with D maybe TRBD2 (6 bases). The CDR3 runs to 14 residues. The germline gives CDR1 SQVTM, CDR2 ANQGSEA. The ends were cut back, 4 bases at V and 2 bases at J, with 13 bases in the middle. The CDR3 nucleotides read TGCAGCGTTGCGGGACTCGTTGACACAGATACGCAGTATTTT. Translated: CSVAGLVDTDTQYF.

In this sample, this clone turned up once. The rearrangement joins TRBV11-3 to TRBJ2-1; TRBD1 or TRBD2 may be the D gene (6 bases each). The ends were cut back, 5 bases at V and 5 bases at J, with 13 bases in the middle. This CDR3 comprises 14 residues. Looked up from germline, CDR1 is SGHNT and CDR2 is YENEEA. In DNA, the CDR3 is TGTGCCAGCAGCCTCAAGGGGGGTCACAATGAGCAGTTCTTC. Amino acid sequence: CASSLKGGHNEQFF. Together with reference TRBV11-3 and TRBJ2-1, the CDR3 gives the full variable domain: EAGVVQSPRYKIIEKKQPVAFWCNPISGHNTLYWYLQNLGQGPELLIRYENEEAVDDSQLPKDRFSAERLKGVDSTLKIQPAELGDSAVYLCASSLKGGHNEQFFGPGTRLTVL.